The 4 T cell receptor beta chains listed next were all sequenced from one sample in a study of shared clonotypes between healthy human individuals. The assay was immunoSEQ multiplex PCR, and TCRdb's table has in-frame clones only and misses some. The sample has some 680,000 clones; 73% are singletons. Source material: memory CD4+ T cells sorted from blood. Subset reported: CD45RA-negative fraction. These receptors were taken from a woman between 25 and 40 years old in good health.

This chain connects TRBV4-1 to TRBJ2-5; TRBD1 or TRBD2 may be the D gene (6 bases each). Trimming cost V 2 bases and J 11 bases, with 12 bases left between them. CDR3 length: 12 residues. Germline CDR1 and CDR2: MGHRA and YSYEKL. In DNA form, the CDR3 reads TGCGCCAGCAGCCAACAAGGGGGGACACAGTACTTC. It is translated as CASSQQGGTQYF.

V usage is TRBV18 and J usage is TRBJ2-3, with D possibly TRBD2 on 5 matching bases. V was pared by 3 bases and J by 1 base, with 14 bases between. Germline V gene lookup returns CDR1 KGHSH and CDR2 LQKENI. This CDR3 region has 16 residues. This chain's CDR3 is CASSPGPVGGTDTQYF. The CDR3 DNA reads TGTGCCAGCTCACCCGGACCTGTCGGGGGCACAGATACGCAGTATTTT.

The chain has TRBV5-1 and TRBJ2-1; no firm D call. This CDR3 comprises 15 residues. Trimming left V 0 bases short and J 0 bases short, with 7 bases between. CDR1 is SGHRS and CDR2 is YFSETQ in the germline V gene. In DNA, the CDR3 is TGCGCCAGCAGCTTGGAACGTTCCTCCTACAATGAGCAGTTCTTC. This sequence encodes CASSLERSSYNEQFF.

V and J are TRBV11-3 and TRBJ1-1; 7 nucleotides agree with TRBD1. The V and J ends lost 3 bases and 8 bases, in that order; junction bases with no gene match: 6. In germline, CDR1 is SGHNT, CDR2 YENEEA. This CDR3 has 13 amino acids. CDR3 protein: CASSFSGTEEAFF. DNA of the CDR3: TGTGCCAGCAGCTTCTCCGGGACAGAAGAAGCTTTCTTT.